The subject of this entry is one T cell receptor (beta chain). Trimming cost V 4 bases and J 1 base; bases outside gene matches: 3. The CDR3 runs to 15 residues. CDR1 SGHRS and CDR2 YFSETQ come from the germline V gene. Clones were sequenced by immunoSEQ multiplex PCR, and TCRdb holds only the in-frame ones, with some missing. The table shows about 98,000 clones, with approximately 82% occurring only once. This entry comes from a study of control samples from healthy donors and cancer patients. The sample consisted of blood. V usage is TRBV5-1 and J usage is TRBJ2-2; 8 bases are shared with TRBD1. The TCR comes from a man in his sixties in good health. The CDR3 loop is CASSVGQGNTGELFF. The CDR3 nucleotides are TGCGCCAGCAGCGTAGGACAGGGGAACACCGGGGAGCTGTTTTTT.